This entry features one T cell receptor (beta chain) sequence. Other DNA sequences of this sample code for an identical CDR3. The record originates from a study of blood T cell repertoires in COVID-19. Produced via immunoSEQ multiplex PCR; TCRdb's table is partial and in-frame only. The sample lists some 170,000 clones; around 80% were seen once. The study recruited people aged roughly 18 to 100 years across approximately 23 US areas. Recovery meant two consecutive negative NP/OP PCR tests, professional clearance, or resolved symptoms. The TCR sequence derives from a woman aged 45-60 years who had recovered from COVID-19. The specimen sequenced was PBMCs or T cells enriched from blood (not recorded which).

The CDR3 region has the DNA TGTGCCACCAGCAGAGATGGTGCGGGATACACAGATACGCAGTATTTT. Amino acid sequence: CATSRDGAGYTDTQYF. The chain links TRBV15 to TRBJ2-3; possible D gene TRBD2, 6 bases. This CDR3 comprises 16 residues. V was clipped by 0 bases and J by 2 bases, with 12 bases between them. CDR1 is LNHNV, CDR2 YYDKDF, per germline (reference sequence).